A selection of T cell receptor beta chains follows, all from one sample in a study of vaccination and CD4 T cells after COVID-19. Using its own MiXCR run on the PCR reads, TCRdb lists one record per CDR3 protein. This sample has over 6,000 distinct CDR3 sequences; 32% occur once, and the top ten carry roughly 12%. Their antigens remain unidentified. The sample comprised CD4+ T cells from blood, cultured in vitro. Receptor source: a human donor in good health. The CDR3 runs from the conserved cysteine through the conserved F or W. A D gene is named only where the DNA matches it firmly. Size tells how often a clone was seen (once, few, many) or the class of an expanded clone, and some rows leave it out.

>TRBJ2-5|-|TRBV19|-
CASSAPTGRAGWRTQYF
TGTGCCAGTAGTGCCCCGACAGGGAGAGCGGGATGGAGGACCCAGTACTTC
>TRBJ2-7|-|TRBV24-1|TRBD2
CATKVGRRRREQYF
TGTGCCACCAAGGTCGGGAGGAGAAGGAGAGAGCAGTACTTC
>TRBJ2-7|-|TRBV2|-
CASSPPIPGSEQYF
TGTGCCAGCAGTCCCCCCATTCCCGGAAGCGAGCAGTACTTC
>TRBJ2-7|-|TRBV27|-
CASSLKQSYSYEQYF
TGTGCCAGCAGTTTAAAGCAGTCCTACTCCTACGAGCAGTACTTC
>TRBJ1-1|-|TRBV24-1|TRBD1
CATSEPGQRTEAFF
TGTGCCACCAGTGAACCGGGACAGAGGACTGAAGCTTTCTTT
>TRBJ2-3|few|TRBV7-2|-
CASSLASGTDTQYF
TGTGCCAGCAGCTTAGCTAGCGGCACAGATACGCAGTATTTT
>TRBJ1-2|-|TRBV29-1|-
CSVEVGFGYTF
TGCAGCGTTGAAGTTGGCTTTGGCTACACCTTC
>TRBJ2-7|-|TRBV6-5|-
CASSSKGYEQYF
TGTGCCAGCAGTTCGAAGGGGTACGAGCAGTACTTC
>TRBJ1-2|-|TRBV29-1|-
CSSNGGVYGYTF
TGCAGCTCCAATGGGGGGGTCTATGGCTACACCTTC
>TRBJ1-2|-|TRBV5-5|-
CASSFTGGGYTF
TGTGCCAGCAGCTTTACAGGCGGCGGCTACACCTTC
>TRBJ1-5|few|TRBV4-3|-
CASSQDSVGYQPQHF
TGCGCCAGCAGCCAAGATTCTGTCGGCTATCAGCCCCAGCATTTT
>TRBJ2-1|-|TRBV7-6|-
CASSLHSPELKNEQFF
TGTGCCAGCAGCTTACATAGTCCTGAGTTAAAGAATGAGCAGTTCTTC
>TRBJ2-7|-|TRBV7-8|TRBD2
CASSLQAGGESEQYF
TGTGCCAGCAGCTTACAGGCGGGAGGGGAATCCGAGCAGTACTTC